Presented here are 18 T cell receptor beta chains from one specimen sequenced in a study of molecular identifiers for immune sequencing clone quantification. TCRdb passed the PCR reads through MiXCR, listing each CDR3 protein once. The sample shows around 480,000 distinct CDR3 sequences, about 26% of them seen only once. Sample: naive CD8+ T cells from blood, with Jurkat cell RNA spiked in. Subset indicated: FACS-sorted CD8+CD4-CCR7+CD45RA+ naive T cells. The source is a human donor in good health. Some libraries in this study had Jurkat cell RNA spiked in.

In its sample, this clonotype was seen many times. This rearrangement joins TRBV7-9 to TRBJ2-7; the match to TRBD2 covers 14 bases. The germline V gene encodes CDR1 SEHNR and CDR2 FQNEAQ (reference sequence). CDR3 length equals 15 residues. J gave up 4 bases and V 5 bases, and 4 bases lay outside the gene matches. CDR3 DNA sequence: TGTGCCAGCAGCCCGTGGACTAGCGGGGGGTACGAGCAGTACTTC. It is translated as CASSPWTSGGYEQYF. The variable domain in full, with the rest retrieved from reference TRBV7-9 and TRBJ2-7, is DTGVSQNPRHKITKRGQNVTFRCDPISEHNRLYWYRQTLGQGPEFLTYFQNEAQLEKSRLLSDRFSAERPKGSFSTLEIQRTEQGDSAMYLCASSPWTSGGYEQYFGPGTRLTVT.

This clonotype was counted many times. The J gene is TRBJ1-1, the V gene TRBV6-2 or TRBV6-3; 8 bases agree with TRBD1. V lost 1 base, J lost 0 bases, and 4 bases stayed unmatched. The length of the CDR3 is 16 residues. Germline values: CDR1 MNHEY, CDR2 SVGEGT. This CDR3 is CASSYLAGGLNTEAFF. Here the CDR3 DNA reads TGTGCCAGCAGTTACTTGGCAGGGGGCCTGAACACTGAAGCTTTCTTT.

This chain links TRBV14 with TRBJ2-7; D ambiguous. CDR3 length equals 15 residues. V was cut by 1 base and J by 3 bases, with 13 bases left in between. CDR1 is SGHDN and CDR2 is FVKESK in the germline V gene. The CDR3 DNA is TGTGCCAGCAGCCAAGTAAGTCGGAAAATCTACGAGCAGTACTTC. Its translation is CASSQVSRKIYEQYF.

In the case of this clonotype: Just one base apart from a much larger clone, this may be a read error. Here the CDR3 omits its conserved ending phenylalanine or tryptophan, so a read error is the likely source. The V call is TRBV5-1, the J call TRBJ1-1; D is unresolved. CDR3 length: 13 amino acids. Germline V gene sequence: CDR1 SGHRS, CDR2 YFSETQ. V was pared by 4 bases and J by 5 bases, with 12 bases between. Here the CDR3 reads CASSPDGITEAFL. The CDR3 DNA reads as TGCGCCAGCAGCCCAGATGGGATTACTGAAGCTTTCTTA.

This clonotype was counted between two and nine times. V gene TRBV7-2 combines with J gene TRBJ2-7; D might be TRBD2 (5 bases). V lost 5 bases and J lost 3, with 14 bases in between. In germline, CDR1 is SGHTA, CDR2 FQGNSA. The CDR3 consists of 14 residues. The CDR3 nucleotides are TGTGCCAGCAGCGTCAGTGGGGAGTTCTACGAGCAGTACTTC. Translating gives CASSVSGEFYEQYF.

Comments on this clonotype: One base away lies a much larger clone, so this may be a sequencing read error. The chain couples TRBV5-3 to TRBJ1-1; a possible D gene is TRBD1 (6 bases). TRBV5-3 is classed as an ORF, of uncertain function. The CDR3 length is 15 residues. V lost 8 bases and J lost 5, with 22 bases in between. As DNA, the CDR3 is TGTGCCAGCGGCTTGGGAGTGGGGGCGAGGACTGAAGCTTTCTTT. This gives the protein CASGLGVGARTEAFF.

The chain couples TRBV5-6 to TRBJ2-2; D is perhaps TRBD1 or TRBD2 (5 bases each). V lost 3 bases and J 3 bases, leaving 15 bases between the germline ends. In germline, CDR1 is SGHDT, CDR2 YYEEEE. There are 16 residues in the CDR3. The CDR3 reads CASSYSGTLDTGELFF. CDR3 coding DNA: TGTGCCAGCAGCTATTCCGGGACCCTGGACACCGGGGAGCTGTTTTTT.

The genes are TRBV7-8 and TRBJ1-5; TRBD1 might be the D (5 bases). Deletions cut 5 bases from V and 6 bases from J, with 17 bases between. This CDR3 spans 15 amino acids. Germline CDR1 SGHVS, CDR2 FQNEAQ. CDR3 in amino acids: CASSPDGGWSQPQHF. The CDR3, as DNA: TGTGCCAGCAGCCCAGACGGGGGTTGGAGTCAGCCCCAGCATTTT.

This sequence joins TRBV4-3 and TRBJ1-1; D unresolved. Germline-derived CDR1 and CDR2 are LGHNA and YSLEER. The V end was cut by 0 bases, the J end by 1 base, with 9 bases between. This CDR3 region has 15 residues. The CDR3 spells CASSQDFGGNTEAFF. The CDR3 nucleotides are TGCGCCAGCAGCCAAGATTTTGGAGGGAACACTGAAGCTTTCTTT.

Details on this clonotype: Just one base apart from a much larger clone, this may be a read error. The rearrangement links TRBV15 to TRBJ2-3; D not certain. The CDR3 covers 15 residues. Germline V gene lookup returns CDR1 LNHNV and CDR2 YYDKDF (reference sequence). This CDR3 reads CAASREFAQTDTQYF. The CDR3 DNA follows: TGTGCCGCCAGCAGAGAATTCGCCCAGACAGATACGCAGTATTTT.

This rearrangement joins TRBV12-3 or TRBV12-4 to TRBJ2-2; D is perhaps TRBD2 (5 bases). V dropped 3 bases and J dropped 7 bases, with 18 bases sitting between them. CDR3 length: 16 residues. The CDR3 is CASSFFQRGGGGELFF. The CDR3 DNA reads TGTGCCAGCAGTTTCTTCCAGAGAGGAGGCGGCGGGGAGCTGTTTTTT.

As for this clonotype: The junction does not match germline at one end; this may be a read error. The rearrangement uses TRBV19 and TRBJ1-1; D is undetermined. Germline V gene data show CDR1 as LNHDA and CDR2 as SQIVND (reference sequence). This CDR3 spans 12 amino acids. CDR3 sequence: CASSIPGVEVFF. CDR3 nucleotide sequence: TGTGCCAGTAGTATCCCGGGAGTTGAAGTTTTCTTT.

This clonotype was seen repeatedly, ten times or more. This rearrangement joins TRBV27 to TRBJ2-2, with TRBD1 matching over 9 bases. The V gene's germline CDR1 is MNHEY and CDR2 SMNVEV (reference sequence). The CDR3 covers 14 residues. The V and J ends lost 3 bases and 6 bases, in that order; junction bases with no gene match: 2. CDR3 amino acids: CASSFGQGSGELFF. The CDR3 nucleotides are TGTGCCAGCAGTTTTGGACAGGGGTCCGGGGAGCTGTTTTTT.

This chain joins TRBV14 and TRBJ2-7, with TRBD1 matching 10 bases. V lost 5 bases to trimming and J lost 4 bases; unmatched junction nucleotides: 8. Germline V CDR1 and CDR2: SGHDN, FVKESK. CDR3 size: 15 residues. CDR3 residues: CASSSRDRGRYEQYF. For the CDR3, the DNA is TGTGCCAGCAGCTCCCGGGACAGGGGAAGATACGAGCAGTACTTC.

Many counts were recorded for this clonotype. The chain has TRBV10-3 and TRBJ1-1; a possible D gene is TRBD1 (5 bases). The germline gives CDR1 ENHRY, CDR2 SYGVKD. The CDR3 is made up of 11 amino acids. V dropped 10 bases and J dropped 4 bases, with 10 bases sitting between them. CDR3 nucleotides: TGTGCCACTGGGGGAGGCACTGAAGCTTTCTTT. It yields the protein CATGGGTEAFF.

Remarks on this clonotype: This sequence may be a read error, since a much larger clone differs from it by one base. V usage is TRBV4-1 and J usage is TRBJ1-1; 7 nucleotides align to TRBD1. Losses at the gene ends were 4 bases for V and 3 bases for J; bases not matched to a gene: 8. CDR3 length equals 15 residues. CDR1 and CDR2 (germline): MGHRA, YSYEKL. CDR3 DNA: TGCGCCAGCAGCCTGGACAGGCAGATGCACACTGAAGCTTTCTTT. It encodes CASSLDRQMHTEAFF.

This clonotype showed up just a few times. The chain carries TRBV12-3 or TRBV12-4 and TRBJ2-5, with D possibly being TRBD2 (5 bases). This CDR3 region has 16 residues. The ends were cut back, 5 bases at V and 4 bases at J, with 20 bases in the middle. CDR3 nucleotide sequence: TGTGCCAGCAGTCCAGATGGACTCAATTCCCCAGAGACCCAGTACTTC. Translated: CASSPDGLNSPETQYF.

The chain recombines TRBV20-1 with TRBJ1-6, with D maybe TRBD1 (5 bases). This CDR3 has 16 amino acids. Between the trimmed V and J ends, which lost 1 base and 0 bases, there was a span of 10 bases. Germline CDR1 is DFQATT and CDR2 is SNEGSKA (reference sequence). DNA for the CDR3: TGCAGTGCTAGAGGACAGTTCGACTCCTATAATTCACCCCTCCACTTT. This translates into CSARGQFDSYNSPLHF.